These T cell receptor beta chains were read from a single sample in a study of circulating and synovial CD4+ cells in juvenile arthritis. Some clones are missing from TCRdb's copy, which holds only in-frame ones; the method was immunoSEQ multiplex PCR. The sample contains approximately 36,000 clones, approximately 94% of which appear only once. The sequenced sample was CD4+ T cells from blood. These receptors came from a human donor with juvenile idiopathic arthritis. The CDR3 runs from the conserved cysteine through the conserved F or W. D genes are given only for firm matches. Clone size appears in some rows only: once, few, many, or a class for an expanded clone.

>TRBJ1-5|TRBV6-5|.|TRBD1
CASSSLTGAYQPQHF
TGTGCCAGCAGTTCTTTGACAGGGGCTTATCAGCCCCAGCATTTT
>TRBJ1-2|TRBV5-5|.|TRBD1
CASSPGLDRAYGYTF
TGTGCCAGCAGCCCCGGATTGGACAGGGCCTATGGCTACACCTTC
>TRBJ2-3|TRBV2|.|TRBD2
CASRTRLAGKTDTQYF
TGTGCCAGCAGGACTCGTCTAGCGGGGAAGACAGATACGCAGTATTTT
>TRBJ1-1|TRBV9|once|.
CASSADSNTEAFF
TGTGCCAGCAGCGCAGACAGTAACACTGAAGCTTTCTTT
>TRBJ1-6|TRBV5-1|.|.
CASFSGLLNSPLHF
TGCGCCAGCTTTTCTGGGCTTCTTAATTCACCCCTCCACTTT
>TRBJ2-7|TRBV4-3|.|.
CASSQDRVGGREQYF
TGCGCCAGCAGCCAAGACAGGGTGGGCGGTCGCGAGCAGTACTTC
>TRBJ2-7|TRBV5-1|.|TRBD1
CASSTTGDSYEQYF
TGCGCCAGCAGTACCACAGGGGATTCCTACGAGCAGTACTTC
>TRBJ1-1|TRBV4-3|.|.
CASSQVPRVEAFF
TGCGCCAGCAGCCAAGTCCCCAGGGTTGAAGCTTTCTTT
>TRBJ2-1|TRBV6-1|.|TRBD2
CASRELAGGHHNEQFF
TGTGCCAGCAGGGAACTAGCGGGGGGCCACCACAATGAGCAGTTCTTC
>TRBJ1-4|TRBV7-2|.|.
CASSLAAGANEKLFF
TGTGCCAGCAGCTTAGCTGCAGGGGCTAATGAAAAACTGTTTTTT
>TRBJ1-1|TRBV10-2|.|TRBD1
CASKGTGEAFF
TGCGCCAGTAAAGGGACAGGTGAAGCTTTCTTT
>TRBJ1-6|TRBV4-3|.|.
CASSQGALLDNSPLHF
TGCGCCAGCAGCCAAGGGGCGTTACTTGATAATTCACCCCTCCACTTT
>TRBJ1-6|TRBV14|.|.
CASSLTGNSPLHF
TGTGCCAGCAGCCTCACAGGGAATTCACCCCTCCACTTT
>TRBJ2-2|TRBV19|few|TRBD2
CASSGTSGGTGELFF
TGTGCCAGTAGTGGGACTAGCGGGGGCACCGGGGAGCTGTTTTTT
>TRBJ2-2|TRBV19|.|TRBD2
CASSPSGGQRELFF
TGTGCCAGTAGCCCCTCGGGGGGGCAAAGGGAGCTGTTTTTT
>TRBJ2-7|TRBV11-3|.|.
CASSLTGRYEQYF
TGTGCCAGCAGTTTAACAGGGCGGTACGAGCAGTACTTC
>TRBJ1-1|TRBV5-1|.|.
CASSLLGQANTEAFF
TGCGCCAGCAGCTTGCTAGGACAAGCGAACACTGAAGCTTTCTTT
>TRBJ2-1|TRBV5-6|.|TRBD1
CASSVMDREFYNEQFF
TGTGCCAGCAGCGTAATGGACAGGGAGTTCTACAATGAGCAGTTCTTC
>TRBJ2-7|TRBV14|.|TRBD2
CASSQSGGYEQYF
TGTGCCAGCAGCCAATCGGGGGGCTACGAGCAGTACTTC
>TRBJ1-5|TRBV28|once|.
CAIGQGLEPQHF
TGTGCCATCGGGCAGGGTTTAGAGCCCCAGCATTTT
>TRBJ2-7|TRBV6-4|.|.
CASSEELTDEQYF
TGTGCCAGCAGTGAGGAGCTGACTGACGAGCAGTACTTC
>TRBJ1-4|TRBV4-2|once|TRBD1
CASSQPLQGTNEKLFF
TGTGCCAGCAGCCAACCCTTACAGGGGACTAATGAAAAACTGTTTTTT
>TRBJ2-3|TRBV4-2|.|TRBD2
CASSPPGGGGVDTQYF
TGTGCCAGCAGCCCCCCGGGTGGCGGGGGGGTAGATACGCAGTATTTT
>TRBJ2-4|TRBV14|.|.
CASSQGGAESQNIQYF
TGTGCCAGCAGCCAAGGTGGGGCCGAAAGCCAAAACATTCAGTACTTC
>TRBJ1-2|TRBV7-2|.|TRBD1
CASQQGLANYGYTF
TGTGCCAGCCAACAGGGGCTAGCTAACTATGGCTACACCTTC
>TRBJ2-5|TRBV15|.|.
CATSRDHHAETQYF
TGTGCCACCAGCAGAGATCATCACGCGGAGACCCAGTACTTC
>TRBJ1-1|TRBV25-1|.|.
CASSSLDRPNTEAFF
TGTGCCAGCAGCTCCCTCGACAGGCCGAACACTGAAGCTTTCTTT
>TRBJ1-5|TRBV19|once|TRBD1
CASSIDGTATNQPQHF
TGTGCCAGTAGTATAGATGGGACAGCGACCAATCAGCCCCAGCATTTT
>TRBJ2-7|TRBV5-6|once|TRBD1
CASSLTGGSAYEQYF
TGTGCCAGCAGCTTAACAGGGGGTAGTGCCTACGAGCAGTACTTC
>TRBJ2-7|TRBV19|.|TRBD2
CASSGTSYEQYF
TGTGCCAGTAGTGGGACTAGCTACGAGCAGTACTTC
>TRBJ2-1|TRBV25-1|.|.
CASRADGGPGNEQFF
TGTGCCAGCAGAGCGGATGGGGGCCCGGGCAATGAGCAGTTCTTC
>TRBJ2-1|TRBV6-5|.|.
CASSSGRGPSEQFF
TGTGCCAGCAGTTCCGGGCGGGGGCCTAGTGAGCAGTTCTTC
>TRBJ2-1|TRBV11-3|.|TRBD2
CASSFGGAGEQFF
TGTGCCAGCAGCTTCGGGGGGGCGGGTGAGCAGTTCTTC
>TRBJ2-5|TRBV10-3|.|.
CATSGGLETQYF
TGTGCCACCTCCGGGGGTTTAGAGACCCAGTACTTC
>TRBJ2-1|TRBV18|.|.
CASSLAAHHEQFF
TGTGCCAGCTCACTCGCGGCTCACCATGAGCAGTTCTTC
>TRBJ2-1|TRBV7-8|.|TRBD2
CASSLARLADYNEQFF
TGTGCCAGCAGCTTAGCAAGGCTAGCGGACTACAATGAGCAGTTCTTC
>TRBJ2-1|TRBV28|.|TRBD2
CASLSLAGGRNEQFF
TGTGCCAGCCTCTCCCTAGCGGGGGGGCGAAATGAGCAGTTCTTC
>TRBJ1-2|TRBV15|.|TRBD1
CATSRPTGAASNYGYTF
TGTGCCACCAGCAGACCGACAGGGGCCGCTTCTAACTATGGCTACACCTTC
>TRBJ1-2|TRBV7-8|.|.
CASSPFVGGGYTF
TGTGCCAGCAGCCCGTTCGTGGGGGGAGGCTACACCTTC
>TRBJ1-6|TRBV6-5|few|.
CASRPTNNSPLHF
TGTGCCAGCAGACCTACGAATAATTCACCCCTCCACTTT
>TRBJ1-1|TRBV7-8|.|.
CASSFRGMGTEAFF
TGTGCCAGCAGCTTCAGGGGAATGGGGACTGAAGCTTTCTTT
>TRBJ2-1|TRBV7-9|.|TRBD2
CASSPPGRGAYNEQFF
TGTGCCAGCAGCCCCCCGGGGCGGGGGGCTTACAATGAGCAGTTCTTC
>TRBJ2-2|TRBV4-1|.|TRBD2
CASRRGLAGGNSNTGELFF
TGCGCCAGCAGACGCGGCCTAGCGGGGGGCAACTCGAACACCGGGGAGCTGTTTTTT
>TRBJ1-1|TRBV5-6|.|.
CASSFSGNTEAFF
TGTGCCAGCAGCTTCTCAGGGAACACTGAAGCTTTCTTT
>TRBJ2-7|TRBV19|.|TRBD1
CASSKFRTGKAYEQYF
TGTGCCAGTAGTAAATTTAGGACAGGTAAGGCCTACGAGCAGTACTTC
>TRBJ2-5|TRBV7-6|.|TRBD2
CASSPAGGAGVQETQYF
TGTGCCAGCAGCCCCGCCGGGGGGGCAGGGGTGCAAGAGACCCAGTACTTC
>TRBJ2-3|TRBV29-1|.|.
CSVRGGLLGSTDTQYF
TGCAGCGTTCGGGGTGGCCTCCTGGGGAGCACAGATACGCAGTATTTT
>TRBJ2-3|TRBV4-1|.|.
CASSQDDRSNGDTQYF
TGCGCCAGCAGCCAAGATGACAGGTCAAACGGAGATACGCAGTATTTT
>TRBJ2-3|TRBV7-3|.|.
CASTLMGGTDTQYF
TGTGCCAGCACCTTAATGGGGGGTACAGATACGCAGTATTTT
>TRBJ1-2|TRBV5-4|.|.
CASSVGGIGGYTF
TGTGCCAGCAGCGTTGGAGGGATCGGGGGCTACACCTTC
>TRBJ1-3|TRBV15|.|.
CATSKGPGNTIYF
TGTGCCACCAGCAAGGGGCCTGGAAACACCATATATTTT
>TRBJ1-3|TRBV6-5|.|TRBD1
CASRRTGASGNTIYF
TGTGCCAGCAGACGCACAGGGGCGAGCGGAAACACCATATATTTT
>TRBJ2-1|TRBV11-1|.|.
CASSTGSSYNEQFF
TGTGCCAGCAGCACAGGCAGCTCCTACAATGAGCAGTTCTTC
>TRBJ2-2|TRBV19|.|TRBD1
CASSPSDRGLFTGELFF
TGTGCCAGTAGTCCGTCGGACAGGGGGCTGTTTACCGGGGAGCTGTTTTTT
>TRBJ2-7|TRBV10-3|.|.
CATRVDSYEQYF
TGTGCCACCAGGGTAGACTCCTACGAGCAGTACTTC
>TRBJ1-2|TRBV10-3|.|.
CAISDEHRGDANYGYTF
TGTGCCATCAGTGATGAGCATCGGGGGGACGCTAACTATGGCTACACCTTC
>TRBJ1-2|TRBV13|.|TRBD1
CASSPGTGGWKPAYGYTF
TGTGCCAGCAGCCCAGGGACAGGCGGGTGGAAACCAGCCTATGGCTACACCTTC
>TRBJ2-1|TRBV30|.|TRBD1
CAARPGTGGYNEQFF
TGTGCCGCTCGCCCAGGGACAGGGGGCTACAATGAGCAGTTCTTC
>TRBJ2-1|TRBV5-6|.|.
CASSRDFNEQFF
TGTGCCAGCAGCCGGGACTTCAATGAGCAGTTCTTC
>TRBJ2-7|TRBV6-5|.|.
CAVQRNGDEQYF
TGTGCCGTTCAGCGAAATGGTGACGAGCAGTACTTC